The clone carrying this TCR beta chain occurred many times. The antigen is undetermined. The record originates from a study of T cells in Graves' hyperthyroidism and ophthalmopathy. This CDR3 comprises 16 residues. The junction had 7 bases not matched to a gene; V was cut back by 3 bases and J by 8 bases. Overall study results and limits: Stable hyperthyroidism was told apart from ophthalmopathy by a model built on 13 V-J features.

What was amplified from RNA transcripts were TCR beta CDR3 regions. The primer set for the first-round RT-PCR of the TCR CDR3 was HTBI. TCRdb reanalysed the multiplex PCR reads using MiXCR and keeps one entry per CDR3 protein. The sample records a few hundred thousand distinct CDR3 sequences, 20% to 25% being singletons. The source of this sequence is a woman in her 70s with Graves' ophthalmopathy. Sample: blood. The genes are TRBV12-3 or TRBV12-4 and TRBJ2-2; 12 bases match TRBD2. The CDR3 coding sequence is TGTGCCAGCAGTTTTACATTGACTAGCGGGAGAGGGGAGCTGTTTTTT. Its translation is CASSFTLTSGRGELFF.